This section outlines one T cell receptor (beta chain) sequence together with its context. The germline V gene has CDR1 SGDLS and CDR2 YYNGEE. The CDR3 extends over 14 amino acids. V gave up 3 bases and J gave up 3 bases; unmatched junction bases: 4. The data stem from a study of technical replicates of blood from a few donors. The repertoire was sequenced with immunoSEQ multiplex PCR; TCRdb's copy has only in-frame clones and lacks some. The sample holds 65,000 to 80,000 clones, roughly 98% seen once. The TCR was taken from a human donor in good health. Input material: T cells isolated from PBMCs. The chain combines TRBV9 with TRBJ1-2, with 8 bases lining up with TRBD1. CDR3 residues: CASSGQGAYYGYTF. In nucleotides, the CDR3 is TGTGCCAGCAGCGGGCAGGGGGCCTACTATGGCTACACCTTC.